The 24 T cell receptor beta chains below were found in one sample sequenced in a study of shared clonotypes between healthy human individuals. Profiled with immunoSEQ multiplex PCR; TCRdb holds only in-frame clones, not every one. The sample carries about 1.5 million clones, nearly 99% recorded once. Sequenced: naive CD4+ T cells sorted from blood. Subset: CD45RA+ positively selected. All receptors derive from a man younger than 40 in good health.

The chain is built from TRBV18 and TRBJ2-1, with 7 bases that match TRBD1. This CDR3 has 15 residues. Germline V CDR1 and CDR2: KGHSH, LQKENI. The trim removed 3 bases at V and 5 bases at J, leaving 7 bases unmatched. CDR3 amino acids: CASSPLPGTDNEQFF. DNA of the CDR3: TGTGCCAGCTCACCCCTCCCCGGGACAGACAATGAGCAGTTCTTC.

This rearrangement joins TRBV30 to TRBJ2-1; D unclear. This CDR3 is 17 amino acids long. Trimming removed 3 bases from V and 7 bases from J, with 25 bases in between. CDR1 GTSNPN and CDR2 SVGIG come from the germline V gene (reference sequence). The CDR3: CAWRLQPSLGPENEQFF. The DNA of the CDR3 is TGTGCCTGGAGACTACAGCCCTCCCTAGGGCCCGAGAATGAGCAGTTCTTC.

J is TRBJ2-7 and V is TRBV5-1, with TRBD2 matching over 12 bases. The J segment lost 5 bases and the V segment lost 5 bases, leaving 17 bases of the junction unmatched. The germline V gene encodes CDR1 SGHRS and CDR2 YFSETQ. This CDR3 has 18 residues. The CDR3 reads CASRPGVSSGRAEDEQYF. DNA of the CDR3: TGCGCCAGCAGGCCCGGGGTTTCTAGCGGGAGGGCCGAAGACGAGCAGTACTTC.

This clone was seen just once. The gene calls are TRBV7-9 and TRBJ2-7, with 8 bases lining up with TRBD2. Looked up from germline, CDR1 is SEHNR and CDR2 is FQNEAQ (reference sequence). After removal of 5 bases from V and 6 bases from J, the junction contained 9 bases not matched to a gene. This CDR3 is 14 amino acids long. CDR3 residues: CASSATGTSFEQYF. CDR3 DNA sequence: TGTGCCAGCAGCGCCACCGGGACTAGTTTCGAGCAGTACTTC.

The V gene is TRBV5-5, the J gene TRBJ2-3, with 10 bases fitting TRBD1. Germline lookup yields CDR1 SGHKS and CDR2 YYEKEE (reference sequence). V was pared by 3 bases and J by 3 bases, with 4 bases of the junction left unmatched. The CDR3 sequence is 15 residues long. The CDR3 DNA is TGTGCCAGCAGCTCGACAGGGGGCGCGACAGATACGCAGTATTTT. Encoded protein: CASSSTGGATDTQYF.

The V and J genes are TRBV5-1 and TRBJ2-7; 7 bases match TRBD2. V trimming: 1 base; J trimming: 6 bases; junction bases outside the gene matches: 10. Germline CDR1 reads SGHRS; CDR2 reads YFSETQ. The CDR3 has 15 residues. The DNA of the CDR3 is TGCGCCAGCAGCTTGAGGGCCTCGGGGGGATCCGAGCAGTACTTC. The encoded protein is CASSLRASGGSEQYF.

The chain has TRBV18 and TRBJ2-1; possibly TRBD2 for D (5 bases). V dropped 2 bases and J dropped 8 bases, with 19 bases sitting between them. Germline loops: CDR1 KGHSH, CDR2 LQKENI. The CDR3 sequence is 16 residues long. The CDR3 here is CASSPRDRGARDEQFF. In nucleotides, the CDR3 is TGTGCCAGCTCACCAAGGGATCGGGGTGCAAGGGATGAGCAGTTCTTC. The variable domain in full, with the rest retrieved from reference TRBV18 and TRBJ2-1, is NAGVMQNPRHLVRRRGQEARLRCSPMKGHSHVYWYRQLPEEGLKFMVYLQKENIIDESGMPKERFSAEFPKEGPSILRIQQVVRGDSAAYFCASSPRDRGARDEQFFGPGTRLTVL.

The chain links TRBV7-9 to TRBJ1-5; D ambiguous. Trimming took off 0 bases at V and 10 bases at J, with 7 bases between the two ends. The V gene's germline CDR1 is SEHNR and CDR2 FQNEAQ (reference sequence). CDR3 length: 12 amino acids. CDR3 sequence: CASSLAGGPQHF. For the CDR3, the DNA is TGTGCCAGCAGCTTAGCGGGTGGTCCCCAGCATTTT. Together with reference TRBV7-9 and TRBJ1-5, the CDR3 gives the full variable domain: DTGVSQNPRHKITKRGQNVTFRCDPISEHNRLYWYRQTLGQGPEFLTYFQNEAQLEKSRLLSDRFSAERPKGSFSTLEIQRTEQGDSAMYLCASSLAGGPQHFGDGTRLSIL.

The rearrangement uses TRBV7-9 and TRBJ1-5; D remains ambiguous. The V gene lost 1 base and the J gene lost 7 bases, with 8 bases spanning the gap. The CDR3 spans 13 residues. Per germline, CDR1 SEHNR and CDR2 FQNEAQ (reference sequence). CDR3 protein: CASSLGTEQPQHF. CDR3 nucleotide sequence: TGTGCCAGCAGCTTAGGTACAGAGCAGCCCCAGCATTTT.

The gene calls are TRBV6-6 and TRBJ2-7, with 13 positions matching TRBD2. With 6 bases clipped from V and 3 bases from J, the junction kept 8 bases outside the gene matches. CDR1 and CDR2 from the germline V gene are MNHNY and SVGAGI (reference sequence). This CDR3 has 16 amino acids. DNA for the CDR3: TGTGCCAGCAGCCAACCCGGGACTAGCGGGAACTACGAGCAGTACTTC. This gives the protein CASSQPGTSGNYEQYF.

The chain links TRBV6-6 to TRBJ1-5, with 10 bases matching TRBD1. The CDR3 has 16 residues. Per germline, CDR1 MNHNY and CDR2 SVGAGI (reference sequence). V lost 4 bases to trimming and J lost 1 base; unmatched junction nucleotides: 4. CDR3 coding DNA: TGTGCCAGCAGTTCCGGGACAGGGGTGAGCAATCAGCCCCAGCATTTT. It specifies CASSSGTGVSNQPQHF.

The V call is TRBV11-2, the J call TRBJ2-7, with unresolved D. The CDR3 is made up of 14 amino acids. In germline, CDR1 is SGHAT, CDR2 FQNNGV. V was shortened by 0 bases and J by 1 base, with 7 bases between the two germline ends. As DNA, the CDR3 is TGTGCCAGCAGCTTAGATTGGAGTTCCTACGAGCAGTACTTC. It encodes CASSLDWSSYEQYF.

This chain links TRBV11-3 with TRBJ2-3; 9 bases agree with TRBD2. The CDR3 runs 18 residues. V was clipped by 1 base and J by 5 bases; unmatched bases: 13. From germline, CDR1 is SGHNT and CDR2 YENEEA. CDR3 bases: TGTGCCAGCAGCTTAGGACGGCTAGCGGGACTACCGATAGATACGCAGTATTTT. As protein: CASSLGRLAGLPIDTQYF.

This rearrangement joins TRBV18 to TRBJ2-1, with 9 bases that match TRBD2. CDR1 KGHSH and CDR2 LQKENI come from the germline V gene. The CDR3 is made up of 16 amino acids. V dropped 6 bases and J dropped 3; count of bases not matched to a gene: 9. The DNA for the CDR3 is TGTGCCAGCTCGCCGGGTATAGCGGGAGTCTACAATGAGCAGTTCTTC. It translates to CASSPGIAGVYNEQFF.

The J gene is TRBJ1-2, the V gene TRBV5-5; 9 bases match TRBD1. J gave up 4 bases and V 4 bases, and 5 bases lay outside the gene matches. CDR3 length: 14 amino acids. Germline V gene lookup returns CDR1 SGHKS and CDR2 YYEKEE (reference sequence). The CDR3 sequence is CASSPQTGGYGYTF. The CDR3 coding sequence is TGTGCCAGCAGCCCCCAGACAGGGGGCTATGGCTACACCTTC.

The J gene is TRBJ1-4, the V gene TRBV7-2; D not resolved. This CDR3 contains 14 residues. Trimming pared 5 bases from V and 2 bases from J, leaving 9 bases between. The germline V gene encodes CDR1 SGHTA and CDR2 FQGNSA. The CDR3 sequence is CASSAAGTNEKLFF. The CDR3 region has the DNA TGTGCCAGCAGCGCGGCAGGCACTAATGAAAAACTGTTTTTT.

This chain joins TRBV28 and TRBJ1-3; tentatively, D is TRBD1 (6 bases). V was clipped by 7 bases and J by 1 base, with 11 bases between them. The CDR3 totals 14 residues. CDR1 is MDHEN and CDR2 is SYDVKM in the germline V gene. The CDR3 coding sequence is TGTGCCAGCAATCCACAGGGATCTGGAAACACCATATATTTT. This encodes CASNPQGSGNTIYF.

The chain has TRBV11-3 and TRBJ1-1, with TRBD1 identical over 11 bases. V lost 5 bases, J lost 8 bases, and 7 bases stayed unmatched. The CDR3 loop spans 14 amino acids. Germline loops: CDR1 SGHNT, CDR2 YENEEA. CDR3 protein: CASSQGQGASEAFF. Written as DNA, the CDR3 is TGTGCCAGCAGCCAAGGACAGGGGGCATCGGAAGCTTTCTTT.

This clone is a singleton in its sample. V and J are TRBV19 and TRBJ2-7; TRBD1 aligns across 7 bases. Unmatched junction bases numbered 5, after V lost 3 bases and J lost 3 bases. The germline V gene has CDR1 LNHDA and CDR2 SQIVND (reference sequence). The CDR3 runs to 14 residues. The CDR3 DNA reads as TGTGCCAGTAGTATGACAGGGAAAATCTACGAGCAGTACTTC. Protein sequence: CASSMTGKIYEQYF. Combining the CDR3 with reference TRBV19 and TRBJ2-7 gives the whole variable domain DGGITQSPKYLFRKEGQNVTLSCEQNLNHDAMYWYRQDPGQGLRLIYYSQIVNDFQKGDIAEGYSVSREKKESFPLTVTSAQKNPTAFYLCASSMTGKIYEQYFGPGTRLTVT.

The CDR3 reads CASSPRSLAGAYEQYF. The CDR3 region has the DNA TGTGCCAGCTCACCACGGTCGCTAGCGGGAGCGTACGAGCAGTACTTC. The chain employs TRBV18 and TRBJ2-7, with TRBD2 matching 10 bases. The CDR3 has 16 amino acids. CDR1 is KGHSH and CDR2 is LQKENI in the germline V gene. V lost 1 base and J lost 4; bases outside the gene matches: 7.

The chain employs TRBV6-5 and TRBJ2-3; no reliable D call. Trimming stripped 6 bases from V and 6 bases from J, with 13 bases between. Germline values: CDR1 MNHEY, CDR2 SVGAGI. The CDR3 has 13 residues. The CDR3 spells CASRELRVDTQYF. Here the CDR3 DNA reads TGTGCCAGCAGAGAACTCCGGGTGGATACGCAGTATTTT.

The chain has TRBV5-1 and TRBJ2-7, with 9 nucleotides matching TRBD1. The V segment lost 4 bases and the J segment 3 bases; nucleotides outside the gene matches: 14. The CDR3 totals 17 residues. The germline V gene has CDR1 SGHRS and CDR2 YFSETQ. The CDR3 nucleotides are TGCGCCAGCAGCCCAGTTCCGCCGGGACAGGGTTACTACGAGCAGTACTTC. Its translation is CASSPVPPGQGYYEQYF.

About this clone: Within the sample, other DNA sequences also encode this same CDR3. This chain joins TRBV7-8 and TRBJ2-1; the D gene is possibly TRBD2 (6 bases). The length of the CDR3 is 14 residues. Trimming pared 0 bases from V and 3 bases from J, leaving 6 bases between. Germline CDR1 reads SGHVS; CDR2 reads FQNEAQ. The DNA for the CDR3 is TGTGCCAGCAGCTTAGCGGGAGGCTACAATGAGCAGTTCTTC. The encoded protein is CASSLAGGYNEQFF. Drawing the rest from reference TRBV7-8 and TRBJ2-1, the complete variable domain is GAGVSQSPRYKVAKRGQDVALRCDPISGHVSLFWYQQALGQGPEFLTYFQNEAQLDKSGLPSDRFFAERPEGSVSTLKIQRTQQEDSAVYLCASSLAGGYNEQFFGPGTRLTVL.

The chain couples TRBV6-5 to TRBJ2-6, with 8 positions matching TRBD1. The CDR3 loop spans 16 amino acids. CDR1 MNHEY and CDR2 SVGAGI come from the germline V gene. Losses at the gene ends were 2 bases for V and 2 bases for J; bases not matched to a gene: 2. DNA for the CDR3: TGTGCCAGCAGTTACACAGGGGGAGCTGGGGCCAACGTCCTGACTTTC. It specifies CASSYTGGAGANVLTF.